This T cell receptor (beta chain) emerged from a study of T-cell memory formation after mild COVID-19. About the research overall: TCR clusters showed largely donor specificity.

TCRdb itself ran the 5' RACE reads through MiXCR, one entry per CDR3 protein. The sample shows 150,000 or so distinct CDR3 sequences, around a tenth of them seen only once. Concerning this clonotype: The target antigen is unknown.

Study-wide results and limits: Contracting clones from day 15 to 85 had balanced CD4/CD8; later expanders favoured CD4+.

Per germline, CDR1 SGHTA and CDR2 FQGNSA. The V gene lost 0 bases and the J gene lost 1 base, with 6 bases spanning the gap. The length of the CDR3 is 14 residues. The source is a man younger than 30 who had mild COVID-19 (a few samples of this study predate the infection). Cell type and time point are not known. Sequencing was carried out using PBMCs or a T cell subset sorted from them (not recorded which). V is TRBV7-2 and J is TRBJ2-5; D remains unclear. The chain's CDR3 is CASSLARRQETQYF. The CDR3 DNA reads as TGTGCCAGCAGCTTAGCACGGCGCCAAGAGACCCAGTACTTC.